A selection of T cell receptor beta chains follows, all from one sample in a study of control samples from healthy donors and cancer patients. Clones were sequenced by immunoSEQ multiplex PCR, and TCRdb holds only the in-frame ones, with some missing. The profile shows about 94,000 clones, over 75% of them singletons. Sample: blood. These receptors were collected from a woman between 18 and 29 years old in good health. Each CDR3 is given with its conserved first and last residue. A D gene is named only where the DNA matches it firmly. Not all rows give a size; the values are once, few, many and, for expanded clones, a class.

>TRBJ1-6|NA|NA|TRBV18
TGTGCCAGCTCACCCGAGTCCACAAGCTCACCCCTCCACTTT
CASSPESTSSPLHF
>TRBJ2-1|NA|NA|TRBV7-6
TGTGCCAGCAGCTTAGTTTGTAGGCAGTGTGGCGTCGAGCAGTTCTTC
CASSLVCRQCGVEQFF
>TRBJ1-3|NA|once|TRBV5-1
TGCGCCAGCAGCCTAACAGGGTCTGGAAACACCATATATTTT
CASSLTGSGNTIYF
>TRBJ2-1|NA|NA|TRBV5-8
TGTGCCTCGAGTGAGGGGGGGGTGTCCTACAATGAGCAGTTCTTC
CASSEGGVSYNEQFF
>TRBJ2-5|TRBD2|NA|TRBV6-2/TRBV6-3
TGTGCCAGCAGTTACCCTCCGACTAGCGGCCCCCACGGGAAGACCCAGTACTTC
CASSYPPTSGPHGKTQYF
>TRBJ1-1|NA|NA|TRBV27
TGTGCCAGCAGTTTAGGGGGGAAGGCTTTCTTT
CASSLGGKAFF
>TRBJ2-5|NA|NA|TRBV6-5
TGTGCCAGCACACCAGGACAGTGGGTTGGGACCCAGTACTTC
CASTPGQWVGTQYF
>TRBJ2-1|TRBD2|few|TRBV6-6
TGTGCCAGCAGTCTCTTATTCGGGACTAGCGCCGGGAAGGAGCAGTTCTTC
CASSLLFGTSAGKEQFF
>TRBJ2-6|NA|NA|TRBV6-5
TGTGCCACCAGGGGTGGTCGCTCTGGGGCCAACGTCCTGACTTTC
CATRGGRSGANVLTF
>TRBJ1-2|TRBD1|NA|TRBV7-3
TGTGCCAGCAGCTTAGATTCCGGGACAGGAATAGGCGGCTACACCTTC
CASSLDSGTGIGGYTF
>TRBJ2-1|TRBD2|NA|TRBV5-1
TGCGCCAGCAGCTCTTCTAGCGGGGGGGCCCACAATGAGCAGTTCTTC
CASSSSSGGAHNEQFF
>TRBJ2-7|NA|NA|TRBV5-6
TGTGCCAGCAGCTTAAACAGGGAGATGAACTTC
CASSLNREMNF
>TRBJ2-6|NA|NA|TRBV9
TGTGCCAGCAGCGTATCCCCGACGCGGGACTCTGGGGCCAACGTCCTGACTTTC
CASSVSPTRDSGANVLTF
>TRBJ2-7|NA|NA|TRBV3-1/TRBV3-2
TGTGCCAGCAGCCAAGTCGGCGAGCAGTACTTC
CASSQVGEQYF
>TRBJ1-1|NA|NA|TRBV19
TGTGCCAGTAGTAGGGGGGGCGGAAATAGAATCTCTGAAGCTTTCTTT
CASSRGGGNRISEAFF
>TRBJ1-5|TRBD1|NA|TRBV6-2/TRBV6-3
TGTGCCAGCAGTTATCCGGGGACAGGGGGCTGGGAGGGCAATCAGCCCCAGCATTTT
CASSYPGTGGWEGNQPQHF
>TRBJ2-7|NA|NA|TRBV6-5
TGTGCCAGCAGTCGGACGAGTTCCTACGAGCAGTACTTC
CASSRTSSYEQYF
>TRBJ2-3|NA|NA|TRBV4-2
TGTGCCAGCAGCCAAGATCCGAGGGATACGCAGTATTTT
CASSQDPRDTQYF
>TRBJ2-3|NA|NA|TRBV7-9
TGTGCCAGCAGCTTAACGGGCGATTTAAACACAGATACGCAGTATTTT
CASSLTGDLNTDTQYF
>TRBJ1-4|NA|NA|TRBV7-9
TGTGCCAGCAGCTTAGCGGGGGTACTGTTTTTT
CASSLAGVLFF
>TRBJ2-2|NA|NA|TRBV5-1
TGCGCCAGCAGCTTGGGGGACCTGAACACCGGGGAGCTGTTTTTT
CASSLGDLNTGELFF
>TRBJ1-1|NA|NA|TRBV12-3/TRBV12-4
TGTGCCAGCAACCGAGGGAACACTGAAGCTTTCTTT
CASNRGNTEAFF
>TRBJ1-3|NA|NA|TRBV6-5
TGTGCCAGCAGCATCAGTCAGGGGCCCATATATTTT
CASSISQGPIYF
>TRBJ2-2|NA|once|TRBV6-5
TGTGCCAGCAGTACGACCGGGGGCGGCACCGGGGAGCTGTTTTTT
CASSTTGGGTGELFF
>TRBJ1-4|NA|once|TRBV12-3/TRBV12-4
TGTGCCAGCAGTTTTTATCCGGGTGAAAAACTGTTTTTT
CASSFYPGEKLFF
>TRBJ1-1|NA|NA|TRBV5-1
TGCGCCAGCAGCTTGGCCGCACAGATGAACACTGAAGCTTTCTTT
CASSLAAQMNTEAFF
>TRBJ1-1|NA|NA|TRBV27
TGTGCCAGCAGTCCGCATGGAGGGGGTAACACTGAAGCTTTCTTT
CASSPHGGGNTEAFF
>TRBJ1-5|NA|few|TRBV7-9
TGTGCCAGCAGCTCATTTACAGGGAGAAGCAATCAGCCCCAGCATTTT
CASSSFTGRSNQPQHF
>TRBJ2-3|NA|NA|TRBV5-1
TGCGCCAGCAGCTTGGAGGACACTAGCACAGATACGCAGTATTTT
CASSLEDTSTDTQYF
>TRBJ1-1|NA|once|TRBV5-4
TGTGCCAGCAGCTTGTCGGGCGGCATGAACACTGAAGCTTTCTTT
CASSLSGGMNTEAFF
>TRBJ1-1|NA|NA|TRBV21-1
TGTGCCAGCAGGGAAACCGGGACAGGGATTGAAGCTTTCTTT
CASRETGTGIEAFF
>TRBJ2-7|NA|few|TRBV6-5
TGTGCCAGCAGCGTACCAGGCTACGAGCAGTACTTC
CASSVPGYEQYF
>TRBJ1-1|NA|NA|TRBV6-1
TGTGCCAGCAGTGACGGGTTGTTAGGAAACACTGAAGCTTTCTTT
CASSDGLLGNTEAFF
>TRBJ1-2|NA|NA|TRBV15
TGTGCCACCAGCAGAGGGGCGACACCGGAGGGCGGCTACACCTTC
CATSRGATPEGGYTF
>TRBJ1-4|NA|NA|TRBV2
TGTGCCAGCAGACTCTATCCGGCGGGGACTAATGAAAAACTGTTTTTT
CASRLYPAGTNEKLFF
>TRBJ1-1|NA|NA|TRBV4-1
TGCGCCAGCAGCCAAGATCTTGGGGACCGTACTGAAGCTTTCTTT
CASSQDLGDRTEAFF
>TRBJ1-2|TRBD1|NA|TRBV27
TGTGCCAGCAGGCAAACAGGGGATATACGTGGCTACACCTTC
CASRQTGDIRGYTF
>TRBJ2-1|NA|NA|TRBV12-5
TGTGCTAGTGGTTTGGCAGGTGTCTCCTACAATGAGCAGTTCTTC
CASGLAGVSYNEQFF
>TRBJ1-3|TRBD1|NA|TRBV7-9
TGTGCCAGCAGTTTCGGGACAGGCTCTGGAAACACCATATATTTT
CASSFGTGSGNTIYF
>TRBJ1-5|NA|NA|TRBV10-3
TGTGCCATCAGTGAGGGGGGAGGGGCTGGGCAGCCCCAGCATTTT
CAISEGGGAGQPQHF
>TRBJ2-1|NA|NA|TRBV6-5
TGTGCCAGCAGCCACAGGGCCTACAATGAGCAGTTCTTC
CASSHRAYNEQFF
>TRBJ1-2|NA|NA|TRBV7-2
TGTGCCAGCAGCTTAGTCGGGAGCTATGGCTACACCTTC
CASSLVGSYGYTF
>TRBJ1-2|NA|NA|TRBV6-5
TGTGCCAGCAGCCAGGAACAGGGTCATGGCTACACCTTC
CASSQEQGHGYTF
>TRBJ2-1|NA|NA|TRBV4-1
TGCGCCAGCAGCCAAGTAGCAGGGCAAAACAATGAGCAGTTCTTC
CASSQVAGQNNEQFF
>TRBJ2-7|NA|once|TRBV5-1
TGCGCCAGCAGCTTGTCCGGACAGCTTTACGAGCAGTACTTC
CASSLSGQLYEQYF
>TRBJ2-3|TRBD1|NA|TRBV6-1
TGTGCCAGCAGTGAACGGGGACAGACCACAGATACGCAGTATTTT
CASSERGQTTDTQYF
>TRBJ1-2|NA|once|TRBV5-1
TGCGCCAGCAGCCTCAGAGGGGGTGACCTGTATGGCTACACCTTC
CASSLRGGDLYGYTF
>TRBJ1-1|NA|NA|TRBV19
TGTGCCAGTAGTAGTTGGTCCCTACGCGGGGCCACTGAAGCTTTCTTT
CASSSWSLRGATEAFF
>TRBJ1-2|TRBD1|NA|TRBV2
TGTGCCAGGGAGGACAGGGGGCGCGCCTATGGCTACACCTTC
CAREDRGRAYGYTF
>TRBJ1-2|TRBD1|NA|TRBV7-9
TGTGCCAGCAGCCTGACAGGGGGCTCGGGCTATGGCTACACCTTC
CASSLTGGSGYGYTF
>TRBJ2-1|TRBD2|NA|TRBV15
TGTGCCACCAGCGGCGGACTAGCGGGCCCCAATGAGCAGTTCTTC
CATSGGLAGPNEQFF
>TRBJ1-2|NA|NA|TRBV27
TGTGCCATCCTGGACCCAACGCGAGGCTACACCTTC
CAILDPTRGYTF
>TRBJ2-7|TRBD1|NA|TRBV5-1
TGCGCCAGCAGCCAAGTCCTAGAGGGACAGGGATCCTACGAGCAGTACTTC
CASSQVLEGQGSYEQYF
>TRBJ1-1|NA|NA|TRBV4-2
TGTGCCAGCAGCCAAGATGGAGGGAACACTGAAGCTTTCTTT
CASSQDGGNTEAFF
>TRBJ1-1|TRBD1|NA|TRBV10-3
TGTGCCATCAGTGACCCAGGGGAAGGACAGGGGGCTTTCTTT
CAISDPGEGQGAFF
>TRBJ1-1|TRBD1|NA|TRBV4-1
TGCGCCAGCAGCCAAGGACAGGGGGGGACTGAAGCTTTCTTT
CASSQGQGGTEAFF